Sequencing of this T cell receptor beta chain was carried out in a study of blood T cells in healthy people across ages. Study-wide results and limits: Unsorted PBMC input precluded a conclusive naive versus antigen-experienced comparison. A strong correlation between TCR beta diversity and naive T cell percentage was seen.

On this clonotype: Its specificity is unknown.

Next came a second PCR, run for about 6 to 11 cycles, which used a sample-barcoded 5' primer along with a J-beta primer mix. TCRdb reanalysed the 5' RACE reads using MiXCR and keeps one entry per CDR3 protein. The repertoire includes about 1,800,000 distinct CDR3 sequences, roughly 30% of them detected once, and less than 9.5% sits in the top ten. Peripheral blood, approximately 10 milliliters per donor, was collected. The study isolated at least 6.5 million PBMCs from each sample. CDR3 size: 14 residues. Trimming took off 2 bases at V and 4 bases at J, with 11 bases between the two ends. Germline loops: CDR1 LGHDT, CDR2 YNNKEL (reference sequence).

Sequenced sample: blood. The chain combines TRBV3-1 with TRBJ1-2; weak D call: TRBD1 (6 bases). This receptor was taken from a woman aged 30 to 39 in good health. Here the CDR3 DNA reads TGTGCCAGCAGCCAAAGACAGGATGGCTATGGCTACACCTTC. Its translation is CASSQRQDGYGYTF. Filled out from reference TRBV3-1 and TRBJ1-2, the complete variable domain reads DTAVSQTPKYLVTQMGNDKSIKCEQNLGHDTMYWYKQDSKKFLKIMFSYNNKELIINETVPNRFSPKSPDKAHLNLHINSLELGDSAVYFCASSQRQDGYGYTFGSGTRLTVV.